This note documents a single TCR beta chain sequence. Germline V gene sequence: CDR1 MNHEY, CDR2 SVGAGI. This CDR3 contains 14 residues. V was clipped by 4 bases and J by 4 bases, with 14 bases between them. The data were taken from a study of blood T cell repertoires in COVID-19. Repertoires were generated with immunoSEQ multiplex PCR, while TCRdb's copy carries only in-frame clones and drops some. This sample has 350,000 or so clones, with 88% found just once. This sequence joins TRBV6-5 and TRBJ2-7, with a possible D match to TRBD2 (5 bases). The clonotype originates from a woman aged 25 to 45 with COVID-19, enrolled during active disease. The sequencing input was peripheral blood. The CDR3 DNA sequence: TGTGCCAGCAGTTTGGGTTTAGCGTTGTACGAGCAGTACTTC. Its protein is CASSLGLALYEQYF.